The source of this T cell receptor beta chain is a study of cytomegalovirus exposure and HLA in healthy donors. Turning to this clone: Its matching antigen is unknown.

Whole-study findings and limits: In vitro testing confirmed a few CMV-associated chains as specific for CMV antigens. Many donors carried some public TCRs, although rarity characterized most TCR sequences.

CDR1 SNHLY and CDR2 FYNNEI come from the germline V gene. This CDR3 contains 14 residues. Trimming pared 4 bases from V and 7 bases from J, leaving 16 bases between. Sequencing was performed with immunoSEQ multiplex PCR; in TCRdb, only in-frame clones are kept and a portion is missing. The table records tens of thousands of clones, 75% to 95% of them present only once. The source of this sequence is a woman younger than 45 in good health and CMV-seronegative. This rearrangement joins TRBV2 to TRBJ1-1; D is perhaps TRBD1 (5 bases). Input material: PBMCs. For the CDR3, the DNA is TGTGCCAGCAGTGCAAGGCGGGGGAGGGGTGAAGCTTTCTTT. Translating it yields CASSARRGRGEAFF.